The following is a TCR beta chain sequence with its context. No antigen is known for it. Per-nucleotide qualities are absent, and no much larger clonotype sits a single base away. The germline V gene encodes CDR1 SEHNR and CDR2 FQNEAQ (reference sequence). The CDR3 runs 16 amino acids, cysteine and phenylalanine included. Of the read, only the CDR3 DNA is kept; its 48 bases are in frame from base 1. Trimming takes 5 bases off V and 9 bases off J; junction bases not matched to a gene: 13. Preparation of the library involved the immunoSEQ multiplex PCR assay. As stored in TCRdb, this immuneACCESS dataset retains in-frame rearrangements with V and J assigned. A fraction of the clones does not appear; measured against another copy, unresolved V genes explain less than half of the discrepancy, and the remainder lacks a known reason. The sample has roughly 37,000 clones on record, around 92% of them singletons. Under 30% of the sample is held by the ten biggest clonotypes.

The data belong to a study of T cell changes during pregnancy in multiple sclerosis (dated by TCRdb to about 2019). Regarding the complete study: The study examined how the T cell repertoire changed over the course of pregnancy in women with multiple sclerosis.

This clonotype originated in a female donor with multiple sclerosis, enrolled in a pregnancy study. Recombination joined TRBV7-9 with TRBJ2-7; TRBD2 agrees with 13 junctional bases. The sample here was CD8+ T cells from peripheral blood mononuclear cells, taken before pregnancy. The CDR3 protein: CASSDTSGRAKVGQYF. The nucleotide sequence reads as follows: TGTGCCAGCAGCGATACTAGCGGGAGGGCGAAGGTGGGGCAGTACTTC.